This T cell receptor (beta chain) appears in the sequencing data of a study of T cells after yellow fever vaccination. General study results and limits: CD4 and CD8 compartments shared a small share of clonotypes.

With 2 bases clipped from V and 1 base from J, the junction kept 4 bases outside the gene matches. The CDR3 extends over 15 amino acids. CDR1 is KGHSH and CDR2 is LQKENI in the germline V gene. This clonotype was recorded at least ten times. Its antigen is not known. TCRdb analysed the 5' RACE reads with MiXCR anew, one entry per CDR3 protein. The sample carries a few hundred thousand distinct CDR3 sequences, about 7.1% recorded once. Sequenced material: CD4+ T cells sorted from PBMCs, taken 15 days after the yellow fever booster vaccination. This chain joins TRBV18 and TRBJ2-7; 8 positions match TRBD2. The receptor was isolated from a man aged 25 to 40 who received the YFV17D yellow fever vaccine. The CDR3 bases are TGTGCCAGCTCACCAGCCGGGACTAGATCCTACGAGCAGTACTTC. It codes for CASSPAGTRSYEQYF.